Listed below are T cell receptor beta chains from one sample, sequenced in a study of shared clonotypes between healthy human individuals. Profiling relied on immunoSEQ multiplex PCR, and the TCRdb table lists in-frame clones only, not all of them. This repertoire shows fewer than 1.4 million clones, around 78% found once; its top ten account for 0.55% to 0.7%. The sequenced material came from memory CD4+ T cells from PBMCs. These receptors came from a man younger than 30 in good health. Some clones in this sample may be carry-over from other donors' samples. CDR3s include the opening cysteine and the closing phenylalanine or tryptophan. Fields, in order: J gene, V gene, clone size, D gene, CDR3 DNA, CDR3 protein. A D gene is named only where the DNA matches it firmly. Expanded clones are given a class, and other clones once, few, many or no size at all.

j_gene: TRBJ1-2
v_gene: TRBV5-1
abundance: -
d_gene: -
CDR3nt: TGCGCCAGCAGCCCCTTCGACAGTAACTATGGCTACACCTTC
CDR3aa: CASSPFDSNYGYTF

j_gene: TRBJ2-1
v_gene: TRBV6-1
abundance: -
d_gene: TRBD1
CDR3nt: TGTGCCAGCAGTGAAGGAAAGGGGGCGTACAATGAGCAGTTCTTC
CDR3aa: CASSEGKGAYNEQFF

j_gene: TRBJ1-1
v_gene: TRBV6-1
abundance: -
d_gene: TRBD1
CDR3nt: TGTGCCAGCAGACGGACAGGGCTCACTGAAGCTTTCTTT
CDR3aa: CASRRTGLTEAFF

j_gene: TRBJ2-3
v_gene: TRBV7-2
abundance: -
d_gene: -
CDR3nt: TGTGCCAGCAGCTTGTTGACAGCGACAGATACGCAGTATTTT
CDR3aa: CASSLLTATDTQYF

j_gene: TRBJ1-2
v_gene: TRBV7-9
abundance: -
d_gene: TRBD1
CDR3nt: TGTGCCAGCAGCTTAGACTGGACAGGTCCTTATGGCTACACCTTC
CDR3aa: CASSLDWTGPYGYTF

j_gene: TRBJ1-2
v_gene: TRBV5-4
abundance: -
d_gene: -
CDR3nt: TGTGCCAGCAGCCAGCTGACAGCCTATGGCTACACCTTC
CDR3aa: CASSQLTAYGYTF

j_gene: TRBJ2-7
v_gene: TRBV19
abundance: -
d_gene: -
CDR3nt: TGTGCCAGTAGCCGTCTTACAGGGACGGGGGAGCAGTACTTC
CDR3aa: CASSRLTGTGEQYF

j_gene: TRBJ1-2
v_gene: TRBV5-1
abundance: -
d_gene: TRBD1
CDR3nt: TGCGCCAGCAGCTTCGGGACAGGGTATTCCACCGCCCTCTACACCTTC
CDR3aa: CASSFGTGYSTALYTF

j_gene: TRBJ2-1
v_gene: TRBV5-1
abundance: once
d_gene: -
CDR3nt: TGCGCCAGCAGCTGGACTCCGATCTACAATGAGCAGTTCTTC
CDR3aa: CASSWTPIYNEQFF

j_gene: TRBJ2-7
v_gene: TRBV5-5
abundance: -
d_gene: TRBD1
CDR3nt: TGTGCCAGCGACAGGGGGCCCTACGAGCAGTACTTC
CDR3aa: CASDRGPYEQYF

j_gene: TRBJ2-1
v_gene: TRBV28
abundance: -
d_gene: -
CDR3nt: TGTGCCAGCAGTTTGAGCAGGCCCCCCAATGAGCAGTTCTTC
CDR3aa: CASSLSRPPNEQFF

j_gene: TRBJ1-2
v_gene: TRBV5-1
abundance: -
d_gene: -
CDR3nt: TGCGCCAGCAGCTTTGAGGCAGGGTTGGGCTACACCTTC
CDR3aa: CASSFEAGLGYTF

j_gene: TRBJ2-1
v_gene: TRBV5-1
abundance: -
d_gene: -
CDR3nt: TGCGCCAGCAGCTTCTCCTACAATGAGCAGTTCTTC
CDR3aa: CASSFSYNEQFF

j_gene: TRBJ1-4
v_gene: TRBV28
abundance: -
d_gene: -
CDR3nt: TGTGCCACCGGACGGGAAGCAACTAATGAAAAACTGTTTTTT
CDR3aa: CATGREATNEKLFF

j_gene: TRBJ2-7
v_gene: TRBV28
abundance: -
d_gene: TRBD2
CDR3nt: TGTGCCAGCAGCCCCGCTAGCGGGGGCTCCTACGAGCAGTACTTC
CDR3aa: CASSPASGGSYEQYF